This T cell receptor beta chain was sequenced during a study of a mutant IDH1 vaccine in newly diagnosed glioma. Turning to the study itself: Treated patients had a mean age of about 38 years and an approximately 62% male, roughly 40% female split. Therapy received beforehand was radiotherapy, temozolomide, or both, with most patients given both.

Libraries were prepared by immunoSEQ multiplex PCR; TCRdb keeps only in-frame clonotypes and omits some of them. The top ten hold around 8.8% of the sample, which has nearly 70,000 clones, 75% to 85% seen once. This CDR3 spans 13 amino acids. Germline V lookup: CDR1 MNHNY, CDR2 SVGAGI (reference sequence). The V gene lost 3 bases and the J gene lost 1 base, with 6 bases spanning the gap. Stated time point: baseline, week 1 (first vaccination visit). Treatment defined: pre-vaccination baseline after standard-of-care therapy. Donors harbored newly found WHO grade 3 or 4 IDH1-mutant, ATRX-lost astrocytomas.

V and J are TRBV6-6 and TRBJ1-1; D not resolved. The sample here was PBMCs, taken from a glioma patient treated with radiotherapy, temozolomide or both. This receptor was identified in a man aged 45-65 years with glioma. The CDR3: CASSYYKNTEAFF. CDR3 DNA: TGTGCCAGCAGTTATTACAAGAACACTGAAGCTTTCTTT.